What follows are 32 T cell receptor beta chains derived from one specimen sequenced in a study of blood T cell repertoires in COVID-19. Clones were sequenced by immunoSEQ multiplex PCR, and TCRdb holds only the in-frame ones, with some missing. The sample lists more than 200,000 clones; roughly 80% were seen once. Sequenced: peripheral blood. The receptors come from a woman aged 65 to 85 with active or convalescent COVID-19.

This clone has just a few counts. V usage is TRBV28 and J usage is TRBJ2-1; D not certain. CDR1 is MDHEN and CDR2 is SYDVKM in the germline V gene. The CDR3 runs to 13 residues. V was shortened by 5 bases and J by 11 bases, with 16 bases between the two germline ends. This CDR3 is CASSPHSPPKQFF. The CDR3 DNA follows: TGTGCCAGCAGTCCCCACAGTCCCCCCAAGCAGTTCTTC.

This clone was counted ten times or more. The V and J genes are TRBV7-9 and TRBJ1-3, with a tentative D call TRBD1 (5 bases). V was shortened by 5 bases and J by 4 bases, with 12 bases between the two germline ends. Germline V gene sequence: CDR1 SEHNR, CDR2 FQNEAQ (reference sequence). The CDR3 extends over 14 amino acids. The CDR3 DNA sequence: TGTGCCAGCAGCACCCAGGGTATCGGAAACACCATATATTTT. Protein: CASSTQGIGNTIYF. The full variable domain, its missing parts supplied by reference TRBV7-9 and TRBJ1-3, is DTGVSQNPRHKITKRGQNVTFRCDPISEHNRLYWYRQTLGQGPEFLTYFQNEAQLEKSRLLSDRFSAERPKGSFSTLEIQRTEQGDSAMYLCASSTQGIGNTIYFGEGSWLTVV.

The V and J genes are TRBV14 and TRBJ1-2; D not resolved. This CDR3 contains 15 residues. V shed 6 bases and J shed 0 bases, with 14 bases lying between them. Looked up from germline, CDR1 is SGHDN and CDR2 is FVKESK. The CDR3 DNA is TGTGCCAGCAGACAAACCGGGAATACTAACTATGGCTACACCTTC. Translated, it gives CASRQTGNTNYGYTF.

This chain joins TRBV6-1 and TRBJ1-2; the D gene is possibly TRBD1 (5 bases). The V and J ends lost 2 bases and 6 bases respectively, with 22 bases between them. This CDR3 comprises 17 residues. Germline CDR1 and CDR2: MNHNS and SASEGT. CDR3 DNA: TGTGCCAGCAGTGAATGGGCTGCCGTCGGGGGGAGGAATGGCTACACCTTC. Its translation: CASSEWAAVGGRNGYTF.

The chain couples TRBV10-3 to TRBJ2-1; TRBD1 matches at 8 bases. Germline lookup yields CDR1 ENHRY and CDR2 SYGVKD. The CDR3 covers 14 residues. V trimming: 4 bases; J trimming: 6 bases; junction bases outside the gene matches: 5. The CDR3 bases are TGTGCCATCAGTGTGGGCACAGGGGGCAATGAGCAGTTCTTC. The encoded protein is CAISVGTGGNEQFF.

J is TRBJ1-2 and V is TRBV5-4; 7 bases line up with TRBD1. The CDR3 totals 15 residues. The germline V gene has CDR1 SGHNT and CDR2 YYREEE (reference sequence). Trimming took 2 bases from V and 8 from J; bases not matched to a gene: 12. CDR3 loop: CASSLSVAGGTGYTF. CDR3 sequence (DNA): TGTGCCAGCAGCTTATCAGTCGCAGGGGGGACCGGCTACACCTTC.

The chain carries TRBV6-6 and TRBJ1-1; TRBD1 aligns across 7 bases. Germline CDR1 MNHNY, CDR2 SVGAGI (reference sequence). This CDR3 region has 13 residues. V gave up 2 bases and J gave up 6 bases; unmatched junction bases: 3. CDR3 DNA: TGTGCCAGCAGTTACCCTACAGGGGCTGAAGCTTTCTTT. Protein sequence: CASSYPTGAEAFF.

This clone was detected only once. CDR3 sequence: CASSLGASFSTDTQYF. DNA of the CDR3: TGTGCCAGCAGCTTAGGGGCGAGTTTTAGCACAGATACGCAGTATTTT. The V and J genes are TRBV7-8 and TRBJ2-3; no clear D gene. The CDR3 runs 16 residues. The germline gives CDR1 SGHVS, CDR2 FQNEAQ. V dropped 1 base and J dropped 0 bases, with 11 bases sitting between them.

The genes are TRBV4-2 and TRBJ1-4; 9 positions agree with TRBD1. J lost 8 bases, V lost 1 base, and 8 bases had no gene match. This CDR3 has 16 residues. CDR1 is LGHNA, CDR2 YNFKEQ, per germline. The CDR3 loop is CASSQGWTGVREKLFF. CDR3 nucleotide sequence: TGTGCCAGCAGCCAAGGGTGGACAGGGGTGAGGGAAAAACTGTTTTTT.

This clone has only one observation. This chain uses TRBV5-1 with TRBJ2-3; D is perhaps TRBD2 (5 bases). The V end lost 0 bases, the J end lost 1 base, and 12 bases lay between the germline ends. In germline, CDR1 is SGHRS, CDR2 YFSETQ. CDR3 size: 16 residues. CDR3 protein: CASSLGLTTRTDTQYF. In nucleotides, the CDR3 is TGCGCCAGCAGCTTGGGGTTGACTACCCGCACAGATACGCAGTATTTT.

The rearrangement uses TRBV5-4 and TRBJ1-2; TRBD1 agrees at 8 bases. This CDR3 is built from 13 residues. Germline CDR1 reads SGHNT; CDR2 reads YYREEE (reference sequence). V lost 7 bases, J lost 8 bases, and 10 bases stayed unmatched. In DNA form, the CDR3 reads TGTGCCAGCGGCGGACAGGGAAATATGGGCTACACCTTC. Its translation is CASGGQGNMGYTF.

J is TRBJ2-7 and V is TRBV21-1; the table's D call TRBD2 went unverified against the DNA. TRBV21-1 is marked as a pseudogene. This CDR3 has 15 amino acids. The CDR3 nucleotides read TGTGCCAGCAGCAAAGGGGCGGGCAGAAGCTACGAGCAGTACTTC. Its translation is CASSKGAGRSYEQYF.

The CDR3 sequence is CASSNQGVVNEQYF. The CDR3 nucleotides are TGTGCCAGCAGCAACCAGGGGGTCGTGAACGAGCAGTACTTC. V gene TRBV27 combines with J gene TRBJ2-7; TRBD1 matches at 7 bases. CDR1 MNHEY and CDR2 SMNVEV come from the germline V gene (reference sequence). The CDR3 spans 14 residues. Unmatched junction bases numbered 10, after V lost 6 bases and J lost 5 bases.

The chain links TRBV5-1 to TRBJ2-6; tentatively, D is TRBD1 (6 bases). Trimming removed 0 bases at V and 0 bases at J, with 7 bases between. Germline V lookup: CDR1 SGHRS, CDR2 YFSETQ. This CDR3 region has 16 residues. The CDR3 loop reads CASSLVGGSGANVLTF. CDR3 bases: TGCGCCAGCAGCTTGGTAGGGGGCTCTGGGGCCAACGTCCTGACTTTC.

The rearrangement uses TRBV5-1 and TRBJ2-3, with 11 bases that match TRBD2. Germline V gene lookup returns CDR1 SGHRS and CDR2 YFSETQ. The CDR3 extends over 16 amino acids. The V and J ends lost 5 bases and 6 bases, in that order; junction bases with no gene match: 11. The CDR3 region is CASSYPGLAALDTQYF. The CDR3 DNA follows: TGCGCCAGCAGTTACCCGGGACTAGCGGCCCTTGATACGCAGTATTTT.

V and J are TRBV27 and TRBJ2-7, with D perhaps matching TRBD2 (5 bases). V lost 3 bases and J lost 7, with 13 bases in between. The CDR3 runs 13 residues. Germline CDR1 and CDR2: MNHEY and SMNVEV (reference sequence). As DNA, the CDR3 is TGTGCCAGCAGTTTGGTAGAGGGAATGGAGCAGTACTTC. It encodes CASSLVEGMEQYF.

This clone has just a few counts. This chain uses TRBV5-4 with TRBJ1-2; D may be TRBD1 (6 bases). With 2 bases removed from V and 4 bases from J, the gap between germline ends came to 12 bases. The CDR3 runs to 14 residues. In germline, CDR1 is SGHNT, CDR2 YYREEE (reference sequence). CDR3: CASSLQGTAYGYTF. In DNA, the CDR3 is TGTGCCAGCAGCTTACAGGGTACGGCCTATGGCTACACCTTC.

The CDR3 DNA is TGTGCCAGCAGCAAGGACATCTCTGGAAACACCATATATTTT. Translation gives CASSKDISGNTIYF. The J gene is TRBJ1-3, the V gene TRBV7-9; D is perhaps TRBD1 (5 bases). This CDR3 comprises 14 residues. The germline V gene encodes CDR1 SEHNR and CDR2 FQNEAQ (reference sequence). V was shortened by 5 bases and J by 0 bases, with 8 bases between the two germline ends.

The chain couples TRBV3-1 (or the pseudogene TRBV3-2) to TRBJ2-3; 8 positions match TRBD2. V lost 1 base and J lost 1; bases outside the gene matches: 7. Per germline, CDR1 LGHDT and CDR2 YNNKEL (reference sequence). This CDR3 is 17 amino acids long. CDR3 in amino acids: CASSQGAAGGRTDTQYF. The CDR3 nucleotides read TGTGCCAGCAGCCAAGGTGCCGCGGGGGGCCGCACAGATACGCAGTATTTT.

V usage is TRBV18 and J usage is TRBJ1-1; possible D gene TRBD1, 6 bases. Germline V lookup: CDR1 KGHSH, CDR2 LQKENI. This CDR3 contains 14 residues. V was trimmed by 3 bases and J by 10 bases, leaving 18 bases between them. The CDR3 loop reads CASSPDSGLVGAFF. The CDR3, as DNA: TGTGCCAGCTCACCGGACAGTGGACTGGTTGGAGCTTTCTTT. The whole variable domain, filled in from reference TRBV18 and TRBJ1-1, reads NAGVMQNPRHLVRRRGQEARLRCSPMKGHSHVYWYRQLPEEGLKFMVYLQKENIIDESGMPKERFSAEFPKEGPSILRIQQVVRGDSAAYFCASSPDSGLVGAFFGQGTRLTVV.

CDR3 region: CASRGLLPADEKLFF. Here the CDR3 DNA reads TGTGCCAGCAGGGGACTTCTTCCAGCTGATGAAAAACTGTTTTTT. V and J are TRBV6-6 and TRBJ1-4, with D maybe TRBD1 (5 bases). V was clipped by 6 bases and J by 6 bases, with 17 bases between them. The CDR3 loop spans 15 amino acids. CDR1 is MNHNY and CDR2 is SVGAGI in the germline V gene (reference sequence).

V and J are TRBV19 and TRBJ1-2; 7 bases fit TRBD1. Germline lookup yields CDR1 LNHDA and CDR2 SQIVND (reference sequence). The CDR3 extends over 15 amino acids. V gave up 4 bases and J gave up 3 bases; unmatched junction bases: 8. CDR3 sequence reads: CASSRDTTGDYGYTF. CDR3 DNA sequence: TGTGCCAGTAGTAGGGACACCACAGGGGACTATGGCTACACCTTC.

The rearrangement links TRBV12-5 to TRBJ1-1, with unresolved D. Germline V gene sequence: CDR1 LGHNT, CDR2 FRNRAP. This CDR3 has 13 amino acids. The germline V and J ends were trimmed by 3 bases and 0 bases, with 5 bases remaining between them. The chain's CDR3 is CASGFQMNTEAFF. The CDR3 DNA sequence: TGTGCTAGTGGTTTTCAAATGAACACTGAAGCTTTCTTT.

The CDR3 loop is CASSPRRGRAEAFF. For the CDR3, the DNA is TGTGCCAGCTCACCACGGAGGGGCCGCGCTGAAGCTTTCTTT. The V and J genes are TRBV18 and TRBJ1-1; D might be TRBD1 (5 bases). The CDR3 sequence is 14 residues long. V shed 1 base and J shed 6 bases, with 12 bases lying between them. Germline CDR1 reads KGHSH; CDR2 reads LQKENI.

V is TRBV30 and J is TRBJ1-2, with 10 bases fitting TRBD1. Unmatched junction bases numbered 6, after V lost 4 bases and J lost 4 bases. The length of the CDR3 is 14 residues. Germline lookup yields CDR1 GTSNPN and CDR2 SVGIG (reference sequence). The CDR3: CAWNDRGLGYGYTF. In nucleotides, the CDR3 is TGTGCCTGGAACGACAGGGGGCTTGGCTATGGCTACACCTTC.

This clone was found once. The chain carries TRBV9 and TRBJ2-1; TRBD1 might be the D (5 bases). The CDR3 length is 17 residues. Trimming stripped 3 bases from V and 0 bases from J, with 16 bases between. Germline CDR1 is SGDLS and CDR2 is YYNGEE. The CDR3: CASSAPPGSGSYNEQFF. In DNA form, the CDR3 reads TGTGCCAGCAGCGCACCTCCAGGGTCCGGCTCCTACAATGAGCAGTTCTTC.

The chain couples TRBV7-2 to TRBJ2-5; TRBD2 agrees at 11 bases. The CDR3 runs 15 residues. V lost 3 bases, J lost 4 bases, and 4 bases stayed unmatched. CDR1 and CDR2 (germline): SGHTA, FQGNSA. The CDR3 loop reads CASSLTSGAAETQYF. In DNA form, the CDR3 reads TGTGCCAGCAGCTTGACTAGCGGGGCCGCAGAGACCCAGTACTTC.

V gene TRBV12-5 combines with J gene TRBJ1-1; no clear D gene. Germline V CDR1 and CDR2: LGHNT, FRNRAP. The CDR3 sequence is 18 residues long. The V gene lost 2 bases and the J gene lost 0 bases, with 19 bases spanning the gap. CDR3 nucleotides: TGTGCTAGTGGTTTGACCGAGAGCTGGGAGCCGCTGAACACTGAAGCTTTCTTT. Translating gives CASGLTESWEPLNTEAFF.

The chain is built from TRBV27 and TRBJ1-2; D possibly corresponds to TRBD1 (6 bases). The ends were cut back, 2 bases at V and 8 bases at J, with 15 bases in the middle. Germline V gives CDR1 MNHEY, CDR2 SMNVEV (reference sequence). There are 14 residues in the CDR3. In nucleotides, the CDR3 is TGTGCCAGCAGTTTACTCGGGGGGGCGAGAGGCTACACCTTC. This sequence encodes CASSLLGGARGYTF.

This clone was seen only once. The chain uses TRBV4-2 and TRBJ2-7, with D possibly matching TRBD2 (6 bases). V gave up 0 bases and J gave up 3 bases, with 12 bases separating them. The CDR3 totals 15 residues. Germline CDR1 LGHNA, CDR2 YNFKEQ. The CDR3 spells CASSQDRDSNYEQYF. In DNA, the CDR3 is TGTGCCAGCAGCCAAGATCGGGACTCCAACTACGAGCAGTACTTC.

The J gene is TRBJ2-3, the V gene TRBV5-4; perhaps TRBD1 as D (5 bases). The CDR3 runs 15 residues. Trimming took off 0 bases at V and 0 bases at J, with 8 bases between the two ends. From germline, CDR1 is SGHNT and CDR2 YYREEE (reference sequence). Here the CDR3 DNA reads TGTGCCAGCAGCTTGGAGACAGTCAGCACAGATACGCAGTATTTT. Protein product: CASSLETVSTDTQYF.

The gene calls are TRBV5-4 and TRBJ2-1; tentatively, D is TRBD1 (6 bases). Trimming left V 2 bases short and J 2 bases short, with 8 bases between. The CDR3 consists of 14 residues. Germline CDR1 is SGHNT and CDR2 is YYREEE (reference sequence). This CDR3 reads CASSLGGPYNEQFF. Here the CDR3 DNA reads TGTGCCAGCAGCTTAGGGGGTCCCTACAATGAGCAGTTCTTC.